These T cell receptor beta chains were read from a single sample in a study of T cell responses to AZD1222 COVID-19 vaccine. TCRdb keeps only in-frame clones here, not all; method: immunoSEQ multiplex PCR. The clone table shows some 150,000 clones, with the ten largest holding 2% to 2.5%. Sequencing was performed on peripheral blood. The source of these receptors is an adult in good health. Both conserved end residues are part of each CDR3. Each record gives: V gene, D gene, J gene, CDR3 protein, CDR3 DNA. D genes are given only for firm matches.

V: TRBV7-9; D: TRBD1; J: TRBJ1-3; CDR3: CASSHSPSRGRGNTIYF; DNA: TGTGCCAGCAGCCATAGCCCAAGCAGGGGGCGTGGAAACACCATATATTTT
V: TRBV5-1; D: NA; J: TRBJ1-6; CDR3: CASSLGESGSPLHF; DNA: TGCGCCAGCAGCTTGGGGGAATCCGGGTCACCCCTCCACTTT
V: TRBV24-1; D: NA; J: TRBJ1-3; CDR3: CATSGYGRGRALSGNTIYF; DNA: TGTGCCACCAGTGGTTACGGGAGGGGCAGGGCCCTCTCTGGAAACACCATATATTTT
V: TRBV18; D: TRBD2; J: TRBJ2-1; CDR3: CASSPTTSGASSYNEQFF; DNA: TGTGCCAGCTCACCCACTACTAGCGGGGCGAGCTCCTACAATGAGCAGTTCTTC
V: TRBV4-2; D: NA; J: TRBJ1-5; CDR3: CASSQEIGRDQPQHF; DNA: TGTGCCAGCAGCCAAGAAATTGGGCGCGATCAGCCCCAGCATTTT
V: TRBV7-6; D: NA; J: TRBJ2-1; CDR3: CASSSETKSYNEQFF; DNA: TGTGCCAGCAGCTCCGAAACCAAATCCTACAATGAGCAGTTCTTC
V: TRBV4-1; D: TRBD1; J: TRBJ1-1; CDR3: CASSPSGQGARTEAFF; DNA: TGCGCCAGCAGCCCTTCAGGACAGGGGGCGCGGACTGAAGCTTTCTTT
V: TRBV7-5; D: NA; J: TRBJ2-4; CDR3: CVRSSRPTSGGRSSKNIQYF; DNA: TGTGTCAGAAGCTCTAGGCCGACTAGCGGGGGGCGTAGTTCTAAAAACATTCAGTACTTC
V: TRBV28; D: NA; J: TRBJ1-4; CDR3: CASRQRGRVGEKLFF; DNA: TGTGCCAGCAGGCAACGGGGCAGGGTTGGAGAAAAACTGTTTTTT
V: TRBV6-5; D: NA; J: TRBJ1-1; CDR3: CASNLDPPNTEAFF; DNA: TGTGCCAGCAACCTTGATCCCCCAAACACTGAAGCTTTCTTT
V: TRBV18; D: NA; J: TRBJ1-1; CDR3: CASSPRGNMNTEAFF; DNA: TGTGCCAGCTCACCTCGTGGCAATATGAACACTGAAGCTTTCTTT
V: TRBV7-9; D: NA; J: TRBJ1-3; CDR3: CASSLTGPGNTIYF; DNA: TGTGCCAGCAGCTTAACAGGTCCTGGAAACACCATATATTTT
V: TRBV7-9; D: NA; J: TRBJ1-1; CDR3: CASSRYGQSNTEAFF; DNA: TGTGCCAGCAGTCGTTATGGACAGTCTAACACTGAAGCTTTCTTT
V: TRBV30; D: NA; J: TRBJ1-6; CDR3: CAWSVPNSPLHF; DNA: TGTGCCTGGAGTGTCCCTAATTCACCCCTCCACTTT
V: TRBV20-1; D: NA; J: TRBJ2-1; CDR3: CSALPFEQFF; DNA: TGCAGTGCTCTTCCCTTTGAGCAGTTCTTC
V: TRBV5-5; D: NA; J: TRBJ1-2; CDR3: CASSPALFGPYGYTF; DNA: TGTGCCAGCAGCCCGGCCTTGTTCGGACCCTATGGCTACACCTTC
V: TRBV11-3; D: NA; J: TRBJ1-1; CDR3: CASSSRHRQGYTEAFF; DNA: TGTGCCAGCAGCTCCAGACATCGCCAGGGGTACACTGAAGCTTTCTTT
V: TRBV18; D: NA; J: TRBJ1-1; CDR3: CASSPQGRPRDTEAFF; DNA: TGTGCCAGCTCGCCCCAAGGACGCCCGAGGGACACTGAAGCTTTCTTT
V: TRBV6-5; D: TRBD1; J: TRBJ1-2; CDR3: CASARAGGNYGYTF; DNA: TGTGCCAGCGCCCGGGCAGGGGGCAACTATGGCTACACCTTC
V: TRBV29-1; D: NA; J: TRBJ2-4; CDR3: CSGVKGAKNIQYF; DNA: TGCAGCGGTGTGAAGGGGGCCAAAAACATTCAGTACTTC
V: TRBV27; D: NA; J: TRBJ2-1; CDR3: CASSSPGGPYNEQFF; DNA: TGTGCCAGCAGTTCACCCGGGGGGCCCTACAATGAGCAGTTCTTC
V: TRBV3-1/TRBV3-2; D: NA; J: TRBJ1-2; CDR3: CASSQGPERTEGGWYGYTF; DNA: TGTGCCAGCAGCCAGGGCCCCGAACGGACAGAAGGGGGGTGGTATGGCTACACCTTC
V: TRBV3-1/TRBV3-2; D: NA; J: TRBJ1-1; CDR3: CASSLWANWNTEAFF; DNA: TGTGCCAGCAGCCTTTGGGCCAACTGGAACACTGAAGCTTTCTTT
V: TRBV3-1/TRBV3-2; D: NA; J: TRBJ1-2; CDR3: CASSQGSGYTF; DNA: TGTGCCAGCAGCCAGGGGTCTGGCTACACCTTC
V: TRBV6-5; D: NA; J: TRBJ1-3; CDR3: CASRPDPSGNTIYF; DNA: TGTGCCAGCAGACCCGACCCCTCTGGAAACACCATATATTTT
V: TRBV4-1; D: NA; J: TRBJ2-1; CDR3: CASSQGDRSNEQFF; DNA: TGCGCCAGCAGCCAAGGCGACAGGAGCAATGAGCAGTTCTTC
V: TRBV7-9; D: TRBD1; J: TRBJ1-1; CDR3: CASSRQGNTEAFF; DNA: TGTGCCAGCAGCCGACAGGGAAACACTGAAGCTTTCTTT
V: TRBV24-1; D: TRBD1; J: TRBJ2-1; CDR3: CATSVASGGVEQFF; DNA: TGTGCCACCAGTGTCGCCTCAGGGGGCGTTGAGCAGTTCTTC
V: TRBV7-9; D: TRBD1; J: TRBJ1-2; CDR3: CASSLDRQGVSYTF; DNA: TGTGCCAGCAGCTTAGATCGACAGGGTGTGAGCTACACCTTC
V: TRBV30; D: TRBD1; J: TRBJ1-4; CDR3: CAWTGTGFRSGEKLFF; DNA: TGTGCCTGGACCGGGACAGGTTTTCGGAGTGGAGAAAAACTGTTTTTT
V: TRBV19; D: TRBD2; J: TRBJ2-7; CDR3: CASSINSGGPHEQYF; DNA: TGTGCCAGTAGTATAAATAGCGGGGGGCCCCACGAGCAGTACTTC
V: TRBV30; D: NA; J: TRBJ1-2; CDR3: CAWSVLGVGHRQSGKGYTF; DNA: TGTGCCTGGAGTGTTTTGGGGGTAGGGCACCGGCAAAGTGGGAAAGGCTACACCTTC
V: TRBV19; D: TRBD1; J: TRBJ1-2; CDR3: CASSRETGAAGGYTF; DNA: TGTGCCAGTAGTAGGGAAACAGGGGCGGCAGGTGGCTACACCTTC
V: TRBV4-2; D: TRBD1; J: TRBJ1-3; CDR3: CASSQPGQGRNTIYF; DNA: TGTGCCAGCAGCCAACCGGGACAGGGGCGCAACACCATATATTTT
V: TRBV5-1; D: NA; J: TRBJ2-5; CDR3: CASSWRAAQETQYF; DNA: TGCGCCAGCAGCTGGAGGGCAGCCCAAGAGACCCAGTACTTC
V: TRBV7-3; D: NA; J: TRBJ1-1; CDR3: CASSPSTGSQMAFF; DNA: TGTGCCAGCAGCCCAAGCACAGGGTCCCAAATGGCTTTCTTT
V: TRBV28; D: NA; J: TRBJ2-7; CDR3: CASVRDGPYEQYF; DNA: TGTGCCAGCGTTCGGGACGGGCCCTACGAGCAGTACTTC
V: TRBV30; D: NA; J: TRBJ1-6; CDR3: CASTTGYNSPLHF; DNA: TGTGCCTCTACGACCGGCTATAATTCACCCCTCCACTTT
V: TRBV2; D: TRBD1; J: TRBJ1-6; CDR3: CASRTGTGRSPLHF; DNA: TGTGCCAGCAGGACCGGGACAGGACGATCACCCCTCCACTTT
V: TRBV7-2; D: NA; J: TRBJ1-5; CDR3: CASSLVGSSNQPQHF; DNA: TGTGCCAGCAGCTTAGTGGGGTCTAGCAATCAGCCCCAGCATTTT
V: TRBV7-3; D: NA; J: TRBJ1-1; CDR3: CASSVERGSTEAFF; DNA: TGTGCCAGCAGCGTGGAGAGAGGGTCCACTGAAGCTTTCTTT
V: TRBV11-2; D: NA; J: TRBJ2-7; CDR3: CASSLRTDFYEQYF; DNA: TGTGCCAGCAGCTTACGGACGGACTTCTACGAGCAGTACTTC
V: TRBV4-2; D: TRBD2; J: TRBJ2-3; CDR3: CASSHTGTSGTGTDTQYF; DNA: TGTGCCAGCAGCCATACCGGGACTAGCGGAACCGGCACAGATACGCAGTATTTT
V: TRBV15; D: NA; J: TRBJ1-4; CDR3: CATSRPRTPTNEKLFF; DNA: TGTGCCACCAGCCGCCCGCGGACCCCAACTAATGAAAAACTGTTTTTT
V: TRBV18; D: TRBD1; J: TRBJ1-6; CDR3: CASSPSSPGTGGSPLHF; DNA: TGTGCCAGCTCACCTTCATCCCCCGGGACAGGGGGTTCACCCCTCCACTTT
V: TRBV10-3; D: TRBD2; J: TRBJ2-7; CDR3: CAIRPGRAGGEQYF; DNA: TGTGCCATCAGGCCTGGCAGGGCGGGGGGAGAGCAGTACTTC
V: TRBV11-2; D: NA; J: TRBJ1-2; CDR3: CASSLEAGVGGYTF; DNA: TGTGCCAGCAGCTTAGAAGCAGGGGTCGGCGGCTACACCTTC
V: TRBV4-1; D: NA; J: TRBJ1-4; CDR3: CASSTKGNNEKLFF; DNA: TGCGCCAGCAGTACGAAGGGGAATAATGAAAAACTGTTTTTT
V: TRBV5-1; D: NA; J: TRBJ2-7; CDR3: CASMRGSGYEQYF; DNA: TGCGCCAGCATGAGGGGGTCCGGATACGAGCAGTACTTC
V: TRBV6-5; D: TRBD1; J: TRBJ1-1; CDR3: CASSKGTGSEAFF; DNA: TGTGCCAGCAGCAAAGGGACAGGGTCGGAAGCTTTCTTT
V: TRBV11-3; D: TRBD1; J: TRBJ1-1; CDR3: CASRDRVGTGNTEAFF; DNA: TGTGCCAGCAGAGATAGGGTGGGGACAGGGAACACTGAAGCTTTCTTT
V: TRBV7-8; D: NA; J: TRBJ2-7; CDR3: CASSFGLAGSSYEQYF; DNA: TGTGCCAGCAGCTTCGGTTTGGCAGGGTCTTCCTACGAGCAGTACTTC
V: TRBV5-1; D: TRBD1; J: TRBJ2-1; CDR3: CASSSGQGVNEQFF; DNA: TGCGCCAGCAGCTCCGGACAGGGGGTGAATGAGCAGTTCTTC
V: TRBV5-1; D: TRBD2; J: TRBJ2-3; CDR3: CASSLRGGGADTQYF; DNA: TGCGCCAGCAGCTTGCGGGGGGGTGGCGCAGATACGCAGTATTTT
V: TRBV6-5; D: TRBD1; J: TRBJ1-4; CDR3: CASSSSGGWEKLFF; DNA: TGTGCCAGCAGTTCGTCAGGGGGTTGGGAAAAACTGTTTTTT
V: TRBV5-1; D: TRBD1; J: TRBJ1-5; CDR3: CASSLTGGVGQPQHF; DNA: TGCGCCAGCAGCTTGACAGGGGGCGTTGGTCAGCCCCAGCATTTT
V: TRBV11-2; D: TRBD2; J: TRBJ2-1; CDR3: CASSSSGGVYNEQFF; DNA: TGTGCCAGCAGCTCTTCCGGGGGGGTTTACAATGAGCAGTTCTTC
V: TRBV7-2; D: NA; J: TRBJ1-2; CDR3: CASSLTALYGYTF; DNA: TGTGCCAGCAGCTTAACGGCGCTCTATGGCTACACCTTC
V: TRBV5-6; D: NA; J: TRBJ1-1; CDR3: CASSLTGTPNTEAFF; DNA: TGTGCCAGCAGCTTGACCGGGACTCCGAACACTGAAGCTTTCTTT